Listed below are T cell receptor beta chains from one sample, sequenced in a study of regulatory dendritic cells for organ transplantation. Profiled with immunoSEQ multiplex PCR; TCRdb holds only in-frame clones, not every one. Of tens of thousands of clones listed, roughly 80% are singletons. Sequenced input: naive CD4+ T cells from blood. Source of these receptors: a human donor in good health. CDR3s include the opening cysteine and the closing phenylalanine or tryptophan. Fields, in order: V gene, clone size, J gene, D gene, CDR3 DNA, CDR3 protein. The D gene is left open where the match is weak. Clone size appears in some rows only: once, few, many, or a class for an expanded clone.

v_gene: TRBV5-1; abundance: NA; j_gene: TRBJ2-7; d_gene: TRBD1; CDR3nt: TGCGCCAGCAGCCACGGACAGGGGCCTCGCGAGCAGTACTTC; CDR3aa: CASSHGQGPREQYF
v_gene: TRBV5-1; abundance: NA; j_gene: TRBJ2-5; d_gene: TRBD1; CDR3nt: TGCGCCAGCAGCTTGGGGGACAGGAGTCAAGAGACCCAGTACTTC; CDR3aa: CASSLGDRSQETQYF
v_gene: TRBV10-3; abundance: NA; j_gene: TRBJ1-6; d_gene: NA; CDR3nt: TGTGCCATCAGAGGTATCGGGGTCCATAATTCACCCCTCCACTTT; CDR3aa: CAIRGIGVHNSPLHF
v_gene: TRBV7-2; abundance: NA; j_gene: TRBJ2-4; d_gene: TRBD1; CDR3nt: TGTGCCAGCAGCTCGACAGGGGCCCCTTTGTTTCAGTACTTC; CDR3aa: CASSSTGAPLFQYF
v_gene: TRBV27; abundance: NA; j_gene: TRBJ2-7; d_gene: NA; CDR3nt: TGTGCCAGCAGTCGAACGGGCTCCTACGAGCAGTACTTC; CDR3aa: CASSRTGSYEQYF
v_gene: TRBV11-3; abundance: NA; j_gene: TRBJ1-1; d_gene: NA; CDR3nt: TGTGCCAGCAGTTTCACAGGGACTGAAGCTTTCTTT; CDR3aa: CASSFTGTEAFF
v_gene: TRBV5-1; abundance: NA; j_gene: TRBJ2-5; d_gene: TRBD2; CDR3nt: TGCGCCAGCAGCTTGAGGGCGGGGGGGCTCCAAGAGACCCAGTACTTC; CDR3aa: CASSLRAGGLQETQYF
v_gene: TRBV7-9; abundance: NA; j_gene: TRBJ1-2; d_gene: NA; CDR3nt: TGTGCCAGCAGCTTAACCACGGCAGGGTTTAACTATGGCTACACCTTC; CDR3aa: CASSLTTAGFNYGYTF
v_gene: TRBV6-1; abundance: NA; j_gene: TRBJ2-2; d_gene: NA; CDR3nt: TGTGCCAGCAGATTTGCCAGCGCGAACACCGGGGAGCTGTTTTTT; CDR3aa: CASRFASANTGELFF
v_gene: TRBV2; abundance: few; j_gene: TRBJ1-4; d_gene: NA; CDR3nt: TGTGCCAGCGGGAGAAAGGGTGAAAAACTGTTTTTT; CDR3aa: CASGRKGEKLFF
v_gene: TRBV5-1; abundance: NA; j_gene: TRBJ1-1; d_gene: TRBD1; CDR3nt: TGCGCCAGCAGCTGGGACAGCTCCTTGAACACTGAAGCTTTCTTT; CDR3aa: CASSWDSSLNTEAFF
v_gene: TRBV5-4; abundance: NA; j_gene: TRBJ2-3; d_gene: TRBD1; CDR3nt: TGTGCCAGCAGCCGGGACAGGGTCGGAGATACGCAGTATTTT; CDR3aa: CASSRDRVGDTQYF
v_gene: TRBV19; abundance: NA; j_gene: TRBJ1-2; d_gene: NA; CDR3nt: TGTGCTTCAGGGCCAAGTGGTGGCTACACCTTC; CDR3aa: CASGPSGGYTF
v_gene: TRBV5-4; abundance: NA; j_gene: TRBJ1-4; d_gene: TRBD1; CDR3nt: TGTGCCAGCAGCTTGACCGGGACAGGGGTTGTAAAACTGTTTTTT; CDR3aa: CASSLTGTGVVKLFF
v_gene: TRBV29-1; abundance: NA; j_gene: TRBJ2-3; d_gene: TRBD1; CDR3nt: TGCAGCGGGACAGGGGGCGCAGATACGCAGTATTTT; CDR3aa: CSGTGGADTQYF
v_gene: TRBV18; abundance: NA; j_gene: TRBJ1-1; d_gene: NA; CDR3nt: TGTGCCAGCTCACCACAGAAAGAGGTCACTGAAGCTTTCTTT; CDR3aa: CASSPQKEVTEAFF
v_gene: TRBV5-4; abundance: NA; j_gene: TRBJ2-6; d_gene: NA; CDR3nt: TGTGCCACTACCGGACAGAGTTCCTTCTCTGGGGCCAACGTCCTGACTTTC; CDR3aa: CATTGQSSFSGANVLTF
v_gene: TRBV9; abundance: NA; j_gene: TRBJ1-4; d_gene: TRBD1; CDR3nt: TGTGCCAGCAGCGCCGGGACAGGCGGTGATATAGGGGAAAAACTGTTTTTT; CDR3aa: CASSAGTGGDIGEKLFF
v_gene: TRBV9; abundance: NA; j_gene: TRBJ1-3; d_gene: NA; CDR3nt: TGTGCCAGCAGCGTAGACCAGGCGCGCTCTGGAAACACCATATATTTT; CDR3aa: CASSVDQARSGNTIYF
v_gene: TRBV19; abundance: NA; j_gene: TRBJ2-1; d_gene: NA; CDR3nt: TGTGCCAGTACCAACCCCCACAAGAACAATGAGCAGTTCTTC; CDR3aa: CASTNPHKNNEQFF
v_gene: TRBV19; abundance: NA; j_gene: TRBJ2-1; d_gene: TRBD2; CDR3nt: TGTGCCAGTAGTTCGCGGACTAGCGGGGGTTCCTACAATGAGCAGTTCTTC; CDR3aa: CASSSRTSGGSYNEQFF
v_gene: TRBV5-8; abundance: NA; j_gene: TRBJ2-7; d_gene: NA; CDR3nt: TGTGCCAGCAGCTGGGGGCAGGGGACCAATCTGCGGGAGCAGTACTTC; CDR3aa: CASSWGQGTNLREQYF
v_gene: TRBV19; abundance: few; j_gene: TRBJ1-1; d_gene: NA; CDR3nt: TGTGCCAGTAGCCGCGATCGAGTTCCTATCACTGAAGCTTTCTTT; CDR3aa: CASSRDRVPITEAFF
v_gene: TRBV6-6; abundance: NA; j_gene: TRBJ2-1; d_gene: TRBD2; CDR3nt: TGTGCCAGCAGAGCTACGTGGACTAGCGGGGAATATGAGCAGTTCTTC; CDR3aa: CASRATWTSGEYEQFF
v_gene: TRBV13; abundance: NA; j_gene: TRBJ1-1; d_gene: TRBD1; CDR3nt: TGTGCCAGCAGCTTAACAGGGGGCAACACTGAAGCTTTCTTT; CDR3aa: CASSLTGGNTEAFF
v_gene: TRBV9; abundance: NA; j_gene: TRBJ1-1; d_gene: TRBD1; CDR3nt: TGTGCCAGCACTGAGACAGGGAGGAGCACTGAAGCTTTCTTT; CDR3aa: CASTETGRSTEAFF
v_gene: TRBV5-6; abundance: once; j_gene: TRBJ1-1; d_gene: NA; CDR3nt: TGTGCCAGCAGCTTTATGACAGCTGAAGCTTTCTTT; CDR3aa: CASSFMTAEAFF
v_gene: TRBV6-6; abundance: NA; j_gene: TRBJ2-7; d_gene: NA; CDR3nt: TGTGCCAGCAGCGCGACTTCCAGGGGAGCGTACGAGCAGTACTTC; CDR3aa: CASSATSRGAYEQYF
v_gene: TRBV5-4; abundance: NA; j_gene: TRBJ1-1; d_gene: NA; CDR3nt: TGTGCCAGCAGCTTGTGGTCTGGACAGACCACTGAAGCTTTCTTT; CDR3aa: CASSLWSGQTTEAFF
v_gene: TRBV5-1; abundance: NA; j_gene: TRBJ2-5; d_gene: NA; CDR3nt: TGCGCCAGCAGCTTGCTGGGGGCGCTCGGTGAGACCCAGTACTTC; CDR3aa: CASSLLGALGETQYF
v_gene: TRBV10-1; abundance: NA; j_gene: TRBJ1-3; d_gene: NA; CDR3nt: TGCGCCAGCTCCGGAGGACCGCCCGTCTCTGGAAACACCATATATTTT; CDR3aa: CASSGGPPVSGNTIYF
v_gene: TRBV9; abundance: NA; j_gene: TRBJ1-2; d_gene: NA; CDR3nt: TGTGCCAGCAGCGTAGGGACAACTGTGGACTATGGCTACACCTTC; CDR3aa: CASSVGTTVDYGYTF
v_gene: TRBV9; abundance: NA; j_gene: TRBJ1-4; d_gene: NA; CDR3nt: TGTGCCAGCAGCGCGAGGGGGGGTACTAATGAAAAACTGTTTTTT; CDR3aa: CASSARGGTNEKLFF
v_gene: TRBV10-3; abundance: NA; j_gene: TRBJ2-5; d_gene: NA; CDR3nt: TGTGCCATCGGGCGGGAACAAGAGACCCAGTACTTC; CDR3aa: CAIGREQETQYF
v_gene: TRBV25-1; abundance: NA; j_gene: TRBJ2-7; d_gene: NA; CDR3nt: TGTGCCAGCAGTAAACTATACGAGCAGTACTTC; CDR3aa: CASSKLYEQYF
v_gene: TRBV19; abundance: NA; j_gene: TRBJ1-5; d_gene: NA; CDR3nt: TGTGCCAGTAGTATAAACGGCAGGGGACAGCCCCAGCATTTT; CDR3aa: CASSINGRGQPQHF
v_gene: TRBV5-1; abundance: NA; j_gene: TRBJ1-1; d_gene: TRBD1; CDR3nt: TGCGCCAGCAGCTTGGTCGGGACAGGGGGCACTGAAGCTTTCTTT; CDR3aa: CASSLVGTGGTEAFF
v_gene: TRBV29-1; abundance: NA; j_gene: TRBJ2-1; d_gene: NA; CDR3nt: TGCAGCGTAGATCCCGGCACAGGGAGTGCTGAGCAGTTCTTC; CDR3aa: CSVDPGTGSAEQFF
v_gene: TRBV4-1; abundance: once; j_gene: TRBJ2-7; d_gene: NA; CDR3nt: TGCGCCAGCAGCCGGGGCGCTGCCAGCGAGGTATACGAGCAGTACTTC; CDR3aa: CASSRGAASEVYEQYF
v_gene: TRBV2; abundance: NA; j_gene: TRBJ1-2; d_gene: TRBD1; CDR3nt: TGTGCCAGCAGCCTACAGGGGGCGGACTATGGCTACACCTTC; CDR3aa: CASSLQGADYGYTF
v_gene: TRBV7-2; abundance: few; j_gene: TRBJ1-5; d_gene: NA; CDR3nt: TGTGCCAGCAGCTCCCTTCCCGGTGAGCCCCAGCATTTT; CDR3aa: CASSSLPGEPQHF
v_gene: TRBV18; abundance: once; j_gene: TRBJ2-5; d_gene: TRBD1; CDR3nt: TGTGCCAGCTCACCACCGGACAGGGGTACCTTCCAAGAGACCCAGTACTTC; CDR3aa: CASSPPDRGTFQETQYF
v_gene: TRBV19; abundance: NA; j_gene: TRBJ1-5; d_gene: NA; CDR3nt: TGTGCCAGTAGTAACCTGGCGGTCGGGCAGCCCCAGCATTTT; CDR3aa: CASSNLAVGQPQHF